This entry is about one T cell receptor (beta chain). The antigen is undetermined. These data are taken from a study of monozygotic twins with inflammatory bowel disease. Study-wide findings and caveats: It was not supported that a single strong signal or clonotype was associated with IBD. Discordant twins showed the same repertoire similarity as concordant twins, possibly from limited power.

Every TCR library consumed around 3,300 ng of total RNA. Through template switching, UMIs that included a 6-nucleotide sample barcode were added. TCRdb reprocessed the 5' RACE reads and reports one entry per CDR3 protein, with no DNA. The sample includes under 200,000 distinct CDR3 sequences. Germline CDR1 is DFQATT and CDR2 is SNEGSKA (reference sequence). The CDR3 spans 13 residues. The sequence was obtained from a human donor with ulcerative colitis or Crohn's disease, or a healthy co-twin of an affected twin (not recorded which). The J gene is TRBJ2-7, the V gene TRBV20-1; the TCRdb call, TRBD1, lacks DNA for checking. The source material was blood. This chain's CDR3 is CSARTTGGNEQYF.